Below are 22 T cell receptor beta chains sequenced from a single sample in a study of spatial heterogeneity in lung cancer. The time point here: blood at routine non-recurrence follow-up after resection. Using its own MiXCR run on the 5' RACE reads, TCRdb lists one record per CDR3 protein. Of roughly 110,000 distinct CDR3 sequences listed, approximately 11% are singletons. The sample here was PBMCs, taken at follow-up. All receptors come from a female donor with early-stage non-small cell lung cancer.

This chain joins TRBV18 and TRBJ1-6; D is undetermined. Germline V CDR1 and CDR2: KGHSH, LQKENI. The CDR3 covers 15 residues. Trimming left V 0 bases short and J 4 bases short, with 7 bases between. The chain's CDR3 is CASSPPGRYNSPLHF. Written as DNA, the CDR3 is TGTGCCAGCTCACCACCGGGTAGATATAATTCACCCCTCCACTTT.

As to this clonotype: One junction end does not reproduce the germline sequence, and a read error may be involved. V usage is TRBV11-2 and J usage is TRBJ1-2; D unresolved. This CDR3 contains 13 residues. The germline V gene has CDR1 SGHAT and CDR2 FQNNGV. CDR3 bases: TGTGGCAGCAGCTTATCCTTGAACTATGGCTACACCTTC. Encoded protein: CGSSLSLNYGYTF.

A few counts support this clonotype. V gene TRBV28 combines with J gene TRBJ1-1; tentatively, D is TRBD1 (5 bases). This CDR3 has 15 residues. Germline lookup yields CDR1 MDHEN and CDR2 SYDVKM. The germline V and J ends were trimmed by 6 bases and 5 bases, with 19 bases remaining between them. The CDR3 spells CASSLVRGGGTEAFF. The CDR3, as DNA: TGTGCCAGCAGCTTAGTTCGTGGTGGGGGAACTGAAGCTTTCTTT.

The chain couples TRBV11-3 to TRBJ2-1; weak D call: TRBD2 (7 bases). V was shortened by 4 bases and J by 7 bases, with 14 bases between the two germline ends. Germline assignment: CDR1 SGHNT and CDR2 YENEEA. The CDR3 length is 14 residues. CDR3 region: CASSWSGTRNEQFF. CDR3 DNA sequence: TGTGCCAGCAGCTGGAGCGGGACAAGGAATGAGCAGTTCTTC.

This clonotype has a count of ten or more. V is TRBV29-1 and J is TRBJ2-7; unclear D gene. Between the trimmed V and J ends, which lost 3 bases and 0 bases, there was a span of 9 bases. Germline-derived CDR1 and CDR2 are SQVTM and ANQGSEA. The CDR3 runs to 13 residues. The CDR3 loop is CSVDRSGSYEQYF. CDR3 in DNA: TGCAGCGTTGATAGATCCGGCTCCTACGAGCAGTACTTC.

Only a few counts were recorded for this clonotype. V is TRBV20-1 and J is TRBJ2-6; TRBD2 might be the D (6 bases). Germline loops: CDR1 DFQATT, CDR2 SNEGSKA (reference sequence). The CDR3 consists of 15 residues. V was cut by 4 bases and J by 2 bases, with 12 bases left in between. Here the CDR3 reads CSATQTGAGANVLTF. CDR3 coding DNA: TGCAGTGCTACCCAAACGGGGGCTGGGGCCAACGTCCTGACTTTC.

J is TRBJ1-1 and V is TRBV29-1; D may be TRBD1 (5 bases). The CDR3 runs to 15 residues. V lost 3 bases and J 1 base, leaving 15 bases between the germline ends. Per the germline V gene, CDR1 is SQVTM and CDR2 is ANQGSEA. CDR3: CSVDGDGGWNTEAFF. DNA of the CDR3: TGCAGCGTTGATGGGGATGGGGGTTGGAACACTGAAGCTTTCTTT.

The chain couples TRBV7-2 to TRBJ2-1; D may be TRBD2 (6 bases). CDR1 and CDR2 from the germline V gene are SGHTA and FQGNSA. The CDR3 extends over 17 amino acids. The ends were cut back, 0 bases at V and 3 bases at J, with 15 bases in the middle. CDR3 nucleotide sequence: TGTGCCAGCAGCTTAGCCGCCGGGACTGGAGTCTACAATGAGCAGTTCTTC. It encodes CASSLAAGTGVYNEQFF.

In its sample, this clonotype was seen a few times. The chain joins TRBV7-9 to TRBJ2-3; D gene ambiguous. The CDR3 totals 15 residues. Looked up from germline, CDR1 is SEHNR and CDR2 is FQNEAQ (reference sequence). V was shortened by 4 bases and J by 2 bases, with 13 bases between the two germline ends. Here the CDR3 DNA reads TGTGCCAGCAGCTCCCGAGGTGGGATCACAGATACGCAGTATTTT. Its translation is CASSSRGGITDTQYF.

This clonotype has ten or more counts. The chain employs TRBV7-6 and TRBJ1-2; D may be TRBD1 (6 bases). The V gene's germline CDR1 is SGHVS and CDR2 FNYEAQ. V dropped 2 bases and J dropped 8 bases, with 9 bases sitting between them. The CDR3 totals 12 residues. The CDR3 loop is CASSLYRDGYTF. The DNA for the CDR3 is TGTGCCAGCAGCTTATACAGGGACGGCTACACCTTC.

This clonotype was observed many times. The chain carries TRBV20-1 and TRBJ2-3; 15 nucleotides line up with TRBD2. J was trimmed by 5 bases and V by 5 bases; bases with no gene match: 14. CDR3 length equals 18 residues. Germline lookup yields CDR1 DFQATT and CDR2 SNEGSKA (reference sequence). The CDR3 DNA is TGCAGTGCTTCCAGTTCCGGGACTAGCGGGAGGCGGGGAGATACGCAGTATTTT. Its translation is CSASSSGTSGRRGDTQYF.

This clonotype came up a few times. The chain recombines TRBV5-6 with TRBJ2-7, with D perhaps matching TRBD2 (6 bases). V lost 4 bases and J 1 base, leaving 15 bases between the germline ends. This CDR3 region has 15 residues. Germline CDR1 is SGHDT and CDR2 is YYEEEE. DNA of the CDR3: TGTGCCAGCAGCGCCCGGGGGTTATCGTCCTACGAGCAGTACTTC. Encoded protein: CASSARGLSSYEQYF.

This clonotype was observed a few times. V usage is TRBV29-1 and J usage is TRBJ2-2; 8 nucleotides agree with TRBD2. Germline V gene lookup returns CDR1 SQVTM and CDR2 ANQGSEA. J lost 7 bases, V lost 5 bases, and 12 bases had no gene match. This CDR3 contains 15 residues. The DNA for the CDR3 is TGCAGCGTTAGGACGGCGGGAGGCTTTGGCGGGGAGCTGTTTTTT. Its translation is CSVRTAGGFGGELFF.

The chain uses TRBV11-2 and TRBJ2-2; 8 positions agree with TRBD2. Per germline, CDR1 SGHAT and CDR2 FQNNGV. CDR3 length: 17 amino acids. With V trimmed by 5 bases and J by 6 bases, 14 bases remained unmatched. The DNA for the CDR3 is TGTGCCAGCAGCACCGGTAGCGGGACGGTCTCCCCCGGGGAGCTGTTTTTT. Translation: CASSTGSGTVSPGELFF.

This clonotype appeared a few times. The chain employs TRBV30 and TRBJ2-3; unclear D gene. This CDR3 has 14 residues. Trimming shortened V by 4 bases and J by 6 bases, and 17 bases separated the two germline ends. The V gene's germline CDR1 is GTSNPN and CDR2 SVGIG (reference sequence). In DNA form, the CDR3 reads TGTGCCTGGAACCCGTCGGGCACAGCGGATACGCAGTATTTT. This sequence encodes CAWNPSGTADTQYF.

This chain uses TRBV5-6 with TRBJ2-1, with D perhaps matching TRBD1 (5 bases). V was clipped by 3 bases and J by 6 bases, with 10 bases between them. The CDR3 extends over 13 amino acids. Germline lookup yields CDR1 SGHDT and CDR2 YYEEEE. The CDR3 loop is CASSSGHVNEQFF. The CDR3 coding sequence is TGTGCCAGCAGCTCCGGACACGTCAATGAGCAGTTCTTC.

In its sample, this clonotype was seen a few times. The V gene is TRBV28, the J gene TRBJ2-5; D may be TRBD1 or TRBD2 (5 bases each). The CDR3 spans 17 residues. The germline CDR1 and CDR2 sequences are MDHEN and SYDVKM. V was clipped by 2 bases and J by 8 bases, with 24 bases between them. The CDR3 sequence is CASSLALGGTNLRTQYF. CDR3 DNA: TGTGCCAGCAGTTTAGCGTTGGGTGGGACGAACCTAAGAACCCAGTACTTC.

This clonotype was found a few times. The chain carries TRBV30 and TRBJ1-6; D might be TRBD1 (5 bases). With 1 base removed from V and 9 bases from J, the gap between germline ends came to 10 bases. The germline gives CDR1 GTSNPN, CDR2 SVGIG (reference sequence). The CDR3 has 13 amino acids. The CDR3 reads CAWSDTGVSPLHF. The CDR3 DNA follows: TGTGCCTGGAGTGACACAGGAGTTTCACCCCTCCACTTT.

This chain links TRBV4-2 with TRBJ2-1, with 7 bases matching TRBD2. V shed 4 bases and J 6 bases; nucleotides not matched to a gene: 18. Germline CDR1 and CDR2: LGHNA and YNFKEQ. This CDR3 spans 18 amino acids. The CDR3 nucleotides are TGTGCCAGCAGCCTAACGACCTCGAGCGGGGTAAGCCCCAATGAGCAGTTCTTC. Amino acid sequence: CASSLTTSSGVSPNEQFF.

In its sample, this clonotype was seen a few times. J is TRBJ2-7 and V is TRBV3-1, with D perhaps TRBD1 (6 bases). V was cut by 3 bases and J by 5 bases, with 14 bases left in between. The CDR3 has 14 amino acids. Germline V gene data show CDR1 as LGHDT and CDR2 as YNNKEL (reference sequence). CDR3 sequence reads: CASSHGQGHNEQYV. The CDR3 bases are TGTGCCAGCAGCCATGGGCAGGGACACAACGAGCAGTACGTC.

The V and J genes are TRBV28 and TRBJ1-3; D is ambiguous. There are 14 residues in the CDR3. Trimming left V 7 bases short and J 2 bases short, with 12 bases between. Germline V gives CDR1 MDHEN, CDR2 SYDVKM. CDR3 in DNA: TGTGCCAGCATTGAGGGCGGCACTGGAAACACCATATATTTT. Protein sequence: CASIEGGTGNTIYF.

CDR3 nucleotide sequence: TGCGCCAGCAGCCTAACACCCATCAGGACAGGAGTCAGCCAGCCCCAGCATTTT. Translating gives CASSLTPIRTGVSQPQHF. This rearrangement joins TRBV4-1 to TRBJ1-5, with TRBD1 matching over 7 bases. CDR3 length equals 18 residues. V dropped 4 bases and J dropped 7; count of bases not matched to a gene: 19. Per the germline V gene, CDR1 is MGHRA and CDR2 is YSYEKL.